This TCR beta chain appears in the sequencing data of a study of shared clonotypes between healthy human individuals (dated by TCRdb to the early 2020s). As for the study more broadly: A few men and a couple of women, aged 18 to 49 years, made up the cohort. For each donor, CD4 naive and CD4 memory were each given three plates, CD8 naive was given two plates, and CD8 memory was given one plate. The study deeply sequenced blood TCR repertoires of five healthy adults to estimate repertoire size and the extent of clonotype sharing between individuals. Different laboratories and diverse techniques were used to prepare libraries and sequence TCR repertoires, to increase sequencing depth and limit assay-specific biases. Per donor, leukapheresis produced somewhere between about 0.8 and 9 billion PBMCs.

Using the deep immunoSEQ assay, TCR CDR3 regions were amplified from genomic DNA by multiplex PCR. Extracted genomic DNA from each cell subset was spread evenly across all wells of several immunoSEQ 96-well plates, with each plate serving as a replicate. For sorted subsets, about 210 ng of genomic DNA, equivalent to about 30,000 T cell genomes, went into each replicate PCR. Purified libraries were measured with a Qubit 3.0 fluorometer, size-checked on a Bioanalyzer 2100, and measured again with the KAPA Library Quantification kit. Every immunoSEQ 96-well plate was sequenced on a separate single-read 150-cycle Illumina NextSeq 550 flow cell. The paper's data handling went like this. Because the immunoSEQ output held only junctional sequences and lacked quality scores, the filtering could not match the filtering applied to full-length reads. To assign V/J genes and CDR3, sequences were annotated using PyIR, a Python wrapper for IgBLAST v1.9, with IMGT germline references. Reads were filtered out if the reads had weak V/J assignments (E-value above 1e-6), no CDR3, stop codons, out-of-frame junctions, or ambiguous translated residues. A V3J clonotype was defined by an identical inferred V gene, J gene, and CDR3 amino acid sequence. To compute the percentage overlap between repertoires, the number of shared unique clonotypes was divided by the size of the smaller repertoire. RTK rarefaction, the Chao1 estimator, and Recon v2.1 estimates of unobserved clonotypes were used to assess repertoire richness. OLGA was used to compute generation probabilities for all TCRbeta clonotypes that the gDNA method yielded from a handful of donors. TCRdb limited this immuneACCESS table to in-frame rearrangements with V and J called. A share of clones is missing; checked studies link under half to unresolved V genes, and the rest is unexplained. V and J calls and clone size come straight from that table; D and trimming were deduced from the DNA. This sample lists about 2.4 million clones; approximately 93% were detected once. The ten largest account for approximately 0.37% of the sample.

Findings and caveats that apply to the study as a whole: Estimated clonotype richness was generally larger for naive than for memory subsets. Based on pairwise subsampling, the degree of clonotype sharing among donors was expected to be affected by sequencing depth. Sampling was limited to blood, and TCR repertoires in tissue likely differ from TCR repertoires in blood. Because the study included only a small number of donors, the genetic and exposure-history diversity represented was limited. Across a handful of donors, about 5% of naive CD4, roughly 3.5% of naive CD8, 2.3% of memory CD4, and 0.3% to 0.45% of memory CD8 clonotypes were shared. Even with the large sequencing depth, rarefaction of the sorted-subset datasets indicated that sequencing was incomplete. Compared with non-shared clonotypes, the clonotypes found in all four sorted-subset donors had higher generation probabilities.

Donors were healthy HIV-negative adults with no recently reported acute infections or vaccinations. All donors were Caucasian adults living in Nashville, Tennessee, USA. Magnetic negative selection was used to enrich CD4+ T cells, after which naive cells were positively selected on CD45RA and the negative fraction became the memory subset. Blood was obtained by leukapheresis, after which PBMCs were separated by Ficoll-Histopaque density gradient centrifugation and cryopreserved in liquid nitrogen vapor phase. Analytical flow cytometry was used to check the purity and quantity of each magnetically sorted T cell population. Each sorted fraction had its genomic DNA isolated and then quantified by UV absorbance on a Nanodrop 2000c. According to the germline V gene (reference sequence), CDR1 reads SGHNT and CDR2 reads YYREEE. Trimming leaves V shorter by 4 bases and J shorter by 10 bases, with the junction holding 20 bases beyond the gene matches. From the cysteine through the phenylalanine, the CDR3 covers 17 amino acids. The retained sequence is limited to the CDR3, 51 bases, with the frame set at the first base.

In the case of this clone: What this receptor recognizes is not known. No clone much larger than this one lies a single base away; base qualities are absent.

The sequenced sample was naive CD4+ T cells from PBMCs. Read against the paper, the sample's cell subset or site label means: CD45RA+ positively selected. This TCR was sampled from a man aged 18 to 35 in good health. Some clones in this sample may be carry-over from other donors' samples. In this chain, TRBV5-4 is recombined with TRBJ2-1; 7 bases in the junction line up with TRBD1. The nucleotide sequence reads TGTGCCAGCAGCGACCCCTCCAGGGGGTACCGTACAGGAGAGCAGTTCTTC. Its product reads: CASSDPSRGYRTGEQFF.